Following are 5 T cell receptor beta chains from one sample sequenced in a study of OX40 agonist ivuxolimab in advanced cancers. Sequenced by immunoSEQ multiplex PCR; TCRdb stores in-frame clones only, minus some. The sample carries over 90,000 clones, around 85% recorded once. This specimen was CD4+ or CD8+ T cells sorted from blood, taken in a trial of the OX40 agonist ivuxolimab. The source is an adult with an advanced solid tumor such as melanoma, head and neck, liver or kidney cancer.

The chain recombines TRBV7-8 with TRBJ2-7; D perhaps matches TRBD2 (5 bases). The CDR3 extends over 15 amino acids. Trimming pared 5 bases from V and 2 bases from J, leaving 16 bases between. CDR1 is SGHVS, CDR2 FQNEAQ, per germline. The CDR3 nucleotides read TGTGCCAGCAGCCCCCCAGCGGACGGAGCCTACGAGCAGTACTTC. Protein sequence: CASSPPADGAYEQYF.

This sequence joins TRBV11-3 and TRBJ2-1, with TRBD1 as a possible D gene (5 bases). The germline V gene encodes CDR1 SGHNT and CDR2 YENEEA. Trimming shortened V by 5 bases and J by 7 bases, and 15 bases separated the two germline ends. The CDR3 has 14 amino acids. CDR3 residues: CASSLVAGMNEQFF. In DNA form, the CDR3 reads TGTGCCAGCAGCCTAGTGGCAGGGATGAATGAGCAGTTCTTC.

The chain uses TRBV6-5 and TRBJ2-1; D tentatively reads TRBD1 or TRBD2 (5 bases each). V was cut by 8 bases and J by 0 bases, with 14 bases left in between. The CDR3 runs to 15 residues. Germline CDR1 is MNHEY and CDR2 is SVGAGI. CDR3 sequence: CASGLRDPSYNEQFF. CDR3 sequence (DNA): TGTGCCAGCGGACTCCGGGACCCCTCCTACAATGAGCAGTTCTTC.

The chain joins TRBV5-4 to TRBJ2-3; 15 positions match TRBD2. V shed 3 bases and J 6 bases; nucleotides not matched to a gene: 8. This CDR3 comprises 17 residues. Germline assignment: CDR1 SGHNT and CDR2 YYREEE (reference sequence). The CDR3: CASSSRTSGRAVDTQYF. As DNA, the CDR3 is TGTGCCAGCAGCTCCCGGACTAGCGGGAGGGCCGTTGATACGCAGTATTTT.

V gene TRBV19 combines with J gene TRBJ1-1; 8 bases match TRBD1. Germline assignment: CDR1 LNHDA and CDR2 SQIVND (reference sequence). The CDR3 consists of 13 residues. V gave up 5 bases and J gave up 6 bases; unmatched junction bases: 5. The CDR3 bases are TGTGCCAGTAGTCTGGACAGGGATCCTGAAGCTTTCTTT. Protein product: CASSLDRDPEAFF. The variable domain in full, completed from reference TRBV19 and TRBJ1-1, reads DGGITQSPKYLFRKEGQNVTLSCEQNLNHDAMYWYRQDPGQGLRLIYYSQIVNDFQKGDIAEGYSVSREKKESFPLTVTSAQKNPTAFYLCASSLDRDPEAFFGQGTRLTVV.